This T cell receptor (beta chain) originates from a study of multiple sclerosis patients with progressive multifocal leukoencephalopathy. Every PCR reaction included synthetic inline CDR3 controls for all V-J pairings. The table came from immunoSEQ multiplex PCR; TCRdb's copy has only in-frame clones and leaves some out. The table includes 20,000 to 25,000 clones, around 93% detected once. Time point of the sample: more than ten months of natalizumab therapy. T1 marks 6 months and T2 marks 12 months of natalizumab therapy. The CDR3 totals 15 residues. With 5 bases clipped from V and 4 bases from J, the junction kept 4 bases outside the gene matches. Germline loops: CDR1 PRHDT, CDR2 FYEKMQ (reference sequence).

The specimen was PBMCs, collected from a patient treated with natalizumab. The sequence was obtained from a man younger than 45 with multiple sclerosis. The chain is built from TRBV13 and TRBJ2-1, with 11 bases that match TRBD2. The CDR3 nucleotides are TGTGCCAGCAGCCTAGCGGGAGGTCGGTACAATGAGCAGTTCTTC. It yields the protein CASSLAGGRYNEQFF.